The 28 T cell receptor beta chains below all came from one sample that was sequenced in a study of T cell clonality in common variable immunodeficiency. The method was immunoSEQ multiplex PCR; TCRdb's version includes in-frame clones alone and lacks a portion of them. The specimen has approximately 81,000 clones, none found just once. Sequencing used peripheral blood mononuclear cells. Receptors originate from a person aged 18 to 75 in good health.

This clone has a count of ten or more. Relative to the germline gene, one junction end is altered; a read error may explain this. The read terminates 3 residues before the CDR3 end, so the remaining end is supplied by the germline J gene. The V call is TRBV4-2, the J call TRBJ2-5; 7 bases fit TRBD1. The CDR3 is 17 amino acids. The V gene's germline CDR1 is LGHNA and CDR2 YNFKEQ. CDR3 DNA (partial): TGCGCCAGCAGCTACCGACAGGGCTGGGGGTCTGGAGAGACC. Its protein is CASSYRQGWGSGET. Given in full, the CDR3 is CASSYRQGWGSGETQYF.

This clone was counted at least ten times. The read terminates 3 residues ahead of where the CDR3 ends, so the germline J gene completes it. The chain uses TRBV28 and TRBJ1-3, with 8 bases identical to TRBD1. Germline lookup yields CDR1 MDHEN and CDR2 SYDVKM. The CDR3 sequence is 13 residues long. J gave up 2 bases and V 8 bases, and 2 bases lay outside the gene matches. CDR3 protein: CASLDRAGNTIYF. CDR3 DNA (partial): TGTGCCAGCCTGGACAGGGCTGGAAACACC.

Many counts were recorded for this clone. Read sequence stops 3 residues before the CDR3 end, and the germline J gene provides the missing end. The chain combines TRBV6-2 or TRBV6-3 with TRBJ2-3, with 8 bases matching TRBD2. CDR3 length equals 15 residues. J gave up 3 bases and V 6 bases, and 8 bases lay outside the gene matches. Germline loops: CDR1 MNHEY, CDR2 SVGEGT. The part of the CDR3 DNA that was read is TGTGCCAGCAGGACGAGCGGGAGCTGGACAGATACG. This gives the protein CASRTSGSWTDT. The full CDR3 protein is CASRTSGSWTDTQYF.

This clone was seen repeatedly, ten times or more. The read is 3 residues too short to cover the CDR3 end, so that end is filled in from the germline J gene. This chain links TRBV2 with TRBJ2-2; 9 bases map to TRBD1. V shed 7 bases, J shed 4 bases, and the junction held 10 bases outside the gene matches. CDR1 SNHLY and CDR2 FYNNEI come from the germline V gene. The CDR3 sequence is 16 residues long. The sequenced part of the CDR3 DNA is TGTGCCAGCACCACCACAGGGGGCCAGGGCACCGGGGAG. Protein product: CASTTTGGQGTGE. The entire CDR3 is CASTTTGGQGTGELFF.

This clone was picked up many times. This CDR3 is CASSYSASGSYNEQFF. Partial CDR3 DNA: TGTGCCAGCAGTTACTCGGCTAGCGGTTCCTACAATGAG. This sequence joins TRBV6-2 or TRBV6-3 and TRBJ2-1; TRBD2 aligns across 7 bases. The CDR3 goes on 3 residues after the read ends, and that part is filled in from the germline J gene. The V gene's germline CDR1 is MNHEY and CDR2 SVGEGT. The J segment lost 1 base and the V segment lost 0 bases, leaving 3 bases of the junction unmatched. This CDR3 contains 16 residues.

This clone was seen many times. The missing CDR3 end, 3 residues past where the read stops, is filled in from the germline J gene. The chain combines TRBV10-3 with TRBJ1-2, with a tentative D call TRBD1 (5 bases). V lost 8 bases, J lost 0 bases, and 10 bases lay in between. This CDR3 comprises 13 residues. Germline V gene data show CDR1 as ENHRY and CDR2 as SYGVKD. The CDR3: CAISAGTNYGYTF. CDR3 bases read: TGTGCCATCTCGGCAGGGACTAACTATGGC.

This clone has a count of ten or more. The CDR3 extends 3 residues past the end of the read, so its final part is completed from the germline J gene. The chain recombines TRBV18 with TRBJ2-6, with D uncertain. The CDR3 has 18 residues. Germline values: CDR1 KGHSH, CDR2 LQKENI. The ends were cut back, 6 bases at V and 0 bases at J, with 18 bases in the middle. This chain's CDR3 is CASSPLTPLGSGANVLTF. The sequenced part of the CDR3 DNA is TGTGCCAGCTCCCCCCTGACACCCCTCGGCTCTGGGGCCAACGTC.

In this sample, this clone turned up many times. The read finishes 3 residues shy of the CDR3 end, and the germline J gene is used to complete it. The V and J genes are TRBV20-1 and TRBJ2-3; 8 positions match TRBD2. The CDR3 length is 15 residues. Germline-derived CDR1 and CDR2 are DFQATT and SNEGSKA (reference sequence). J gave up 0 bases and V 3 bases, and 5 bases lay outside the gene matches. CDR3 region: CSASSRGVSTDTQYF. The covered CDR3 bases are TGCAGTGCTAGCTCGCGGGGGGTTAGCACAGATACG.

This clone was observed at least ten times. The observed sequence ends 3 residues before the CDR3 terminus, with the missing tail filled in from the germline J gene. The gene calls are TRBV19 and TRBJ1-1, with D possibly matching TRBD1 (5 bases). Germline loops: CDR1 LNHDA, CDR2 SQIVND (reference sequence). The CDR3 contains 15 residues. Trimming stripped 3 bases from V and 6 bases from J, with 17 bases between. CDR3 bases read: TGTGCCAGTAGTATGTCGGGGGTTGAAAACCCTGAA. Its protein product is CASSMSGVENPE. The whole CDR3 sequence is CASSMSGVENPEAFF. The whole variable domain, filled in from reference TRBV19 and TRBJ1-1, reads DGGITQSPKYLFRKEGQNVTLSCEQNLNHDAMYWYRQDPGQGLRLIYYSQIVNDFQKGDIAEGYSVSREKKESFPLTVTSAQKNPTAFYLCASSMSGVENPEAFFGQGTRLTVV.

There are many counts of this clone. The missing CDR3 end, 3 residues past where the read stops, is filled in from the germline J gene. This chain links TRBV5-5 with TRBJ2-7; no clear D. The V and J ends lost 2 bases and 6 bases respectively, with 9 bases between them. The CDR3 sequence is 12 residues long. Germline V lookup: CDR1 SGHKS, CDR2 YYEKEE (reference sequence). The CDR3 loop reads CASSFGSSEQYF. The sequenced part of the CDR3 DNA is TGTGCCAGCAGCTTCGGGTCTAGCGAG.

In this sample, this clone turned up many times. An end of the junction differs from the germline gene, which may be a read error. Read sequence stops 3 residues before the CDR3 end, and the germline J gene provides the missing end. This chain connects TRBV2 to TRBJ2-3; perhaps TRBD2 as D (6 bases). The CDR3 is made up of 15 amino acids. Germline V lookup: CDR1 SNHLY, CDR2 FYNNEI. CDR3 sequence reads: CASSVLAASKDTQYF. The sequenced CDR3 bases are TGTGCCAGCAGTGTCTTAGCGGCTAGCAAAGATACG.

This clone was recorded at least ten times. The sequence runs out 3 residues before the end of the CDR3; the remainder is reconstructed from the germline J gene. The genes are TRBV19 and TRBJ2-7, with 11 positions matching TRBD1. Per the germline V gene, CDR1 is LNHDA and CDR2 is SQIVND (reference sequence). This CDR3 spans 15 amino acids. The J segment lost 5 bases and the V segment lost 8 bases, leaving 11 bases of the junction unmatched. The CDR3 DNA, read in part, is TGTGCCAGTGGGACAGGGGGGCGAAGCGCCCACGAG. Its protein is CASGTGGRSAHE. The CDR3 as a whole reads CASGTGGRSAHEQYF. Filled out from reference TRBV19 and TRBJ2-7, the complete variable domain reads DGGITQSPKYLFRKEGQNVTLSCEQNLNHDAMYWYRQDPGQGLRLIYYSQIVNDFQKGDIAEGYSVSREKKESFPLTVTSAQKNPTAFYLCASGTGGRSAHEQYFGPGTRLTVT.

In its sample, this clone was seen many times. The missing CDR3 end, 3 residues past where the read stops, is filled in from the germline J gene. This chain uses TRBV5-4 with TRBJ2-3; D not certain. Germline CDR1 SGHNT, CDR2 YYREEE (reference sequence). V lost 2 bases, J lost 4 bases, and 8 bases lay in between. This CDR3 is 13 amino acids long. The sequenced CDR3 bases are TGTGCCAGCAGCTTAACCCGGGCAGATACG. Protein product: CASSLTRADT. From start to end, the CDR3 is CASSLTRADTQYF.

This clone was detected many times. The read terminates 3 residues before the CDR3 end, so the remaining end is supplied by the germline J gene. The chain uses TRBV14 and TRBJ2-1; 9 positions agree with TRBD2. This CDR3 comprises 16 residues. Germline loops: CDR1 SGHDN, CDR2 FVKESK. The trim removed 4 bases at V and 5 bases at J, leaving 9 bases unmatched. CDR3 loop: CASSRRLREGDNEQFF. Partial CDR3 DNA: TGTGCCAGCAGCCGTCGTCTGCGGGAGGGCGACAATGAG.

This clone was seen many times. The read terminates 3 residues ahead of where the CDR3 ends, so the germline J gene completes it. V is TRBV5-1 and J is TRBJ2-4, with TRBD1 identical over 10 bases. Per the germline V gene, CDR1 is SGHRS and CDR2 is YFSETQ. The CDR3 has 14 residues. The CDR3 DNA, read in part, is TGCGCCAGCAGACCTGACAGGGGGCCAGCTATT. This codes for CASRPDRGPAI. The full CDR3 protein is CASRPDRGPAIQYF.

This clone appeared many times. The read terminates 3 residues ahead of where the CDR3 ends, so the germline J gene completes it. V and J are TRBV19 and TRBJ1-1; D is ambiguous. The ends were cut back, 9 bases at V and 1 base at J, with 6 bases in the middle. The germline V gene encodes CDR1 LNHDA and CDR2 SQIVND (reference sequence). This CDR3 is 11 amino acids long. The covered CDR3 bases are TGTGCCAGACACCCGAACACTGAA. Its translation is CARHPNTE. The CDR3 in full is CARHPNTEAFF.

Details on this clone: Sequencing ends 3 residues short of the CDR3 end; the germline J gene provides the rest. This chain connects TRBV20-1 to TRBJ2-7; 8 positions match TRBD2. The germline CDR1 and CDR2 sequences are DFQATT and SNEGSKA (reference sequence). This CDR3 is built from 17 residues. After removal of 1 base from V and 0 bases from J, the junction contained 11 bases not matched to a gene. The covered CDR3 bases are TGCAGTGCTAGAGGACTTACTAGCGGACCCTACTCCTACGAG. Translating gives CSARGLTSGPYSYE. The entire CDR3 protein is CSARGLTSGPYSYEQYF.

In regard to this clone: The read ends 3 residues shy of where the CDR3 ends; the end is completed using the germline J gene. The V call is TRBV7-9, the J call TRBJ2-3, with TRBD1 as a possible D gene (7 bases). CDR1 and CDR2 from the germline V gene are SEHNR and FQNEAQ (reference sequence). This CDR3 has 14 residues. Deletions cut 5 bases from V and 5 bases from J, with 14 bases between. CDR3 amino acids: CASSLGQGGDTQYF. CDR3 DNA (partial): TGTGCCAGCAGCCTGGGTCAGGGGGGAGATACG.

This clone showed up many times. The read finishes 3 residues shy of the CDR3 end, and the germline J gene is used to complete it. This chain uses TRBV2 with TRBJ2-3; 12 positions agree with TRBD2. With 4 bases clipped from V and 6 bases from J, the junction kept 11 bases outside the gene matches. The CDR3 extends over 17 amino acids. Germline V gene sequence: CDR1 SNHLY, CDR2 FYNNEI. The covered CDR3 bases are TGTGCCAGCAGTGTTAGGACTAGCGGGGCCCGGACCGATACG. Translated, it gives CASSVRTSGARTDT. The entire CDR3 is CASSVRTSGARTDTQYF.

There are many counts of this clone. The read ends 3 residues early relative to the CDR3; the germline J gene fills the gap. This chain links TRBV5-4 with TRBJ2-7; D is undetermined. Germline V lookup: CDR1 SGHNT, CDR2 YYREEE (reference sequence). This CDR3 is 13 amino acids long. Trimming pared 0 bases from V and 4 bases from J, leaving 8 bases between. The CDR3 bases that were read are TGTGCCAGCAGCTTGGCGTATACATACGAG. Translation gives CASSLAYTYE. The full-length CDR3 reads as CASSLAYTYEQYF.

Only a few counts were recorded for this clone. The CDR3 region is CASSSWWPTPRTSGANVLTF. Incomplete CDR3 DNA: TGTGCCAGCAGCTCATGGTGGCCAACCCCTAGAACCTCTGGGGCCAACGTC. The chain combines TRBV7-1 with TRBJ2-6; D gene ambiguous. Read data end 3 residues before the CDR3 end; the end is taken from the germline J gene. TRBV7-1 is an ORF, with its function uncertain. The CDR3 runs 20 residues. Trimming pared 2 bases from V and 0 bases from J, leaving 20 bases between.

The sample holds many counts of this clone. CDR3 residues: CASRSVKAGFTGELFF. The part of the CDR3 DNA that was read is TGTGCCAGCAGATCCGTCAAAGCGGGTTTTACCGGGGAG. J is TRBJ2-2 and V is TRBV7-3; possibly TRBD2 for D (6 bases). The read comes to an end 3 residues before the CDR3 does, leaving the germline J gene to fill in the end. CDR1 and CDR2 (germline): SGHTA, FQGTGA. V lost 6 bases to trimming and J lost 5 bases, with 19 bases between them. The CDR3 contains 16 residues.

This clone was seen at least ten times. The read ends 3 residues shy of where the CDR3 ends; the end is completed using the germline J gene. The rearrangement uses TRBV20-1 and TRBJ2-3; 8 bases are shared with TRBD1. The V segment lost 5 bases and the J segment 3 bases; nucleotides outside the gene matches: 7. The CDR3 runs to 14 residues. Germline-derived CDR1 and CDR2 are DFQATT and SNEGSKA (reference sequence). CDR3 amino acids: CSAGGQGATDTQYF. Partial CDR3 DNA: TGCAGTGCTGGTGGGCAGGGGGCAACAGATACG.

Concerning this clone itself: The read comes to an end 3 residues before the CDR3 does, leaving the germline J gene to fill in the end. The chain is built from TRBV19 and TRBJ1-5, with D possibly matching TRBD1 (6 bases). Deletions cut 1 base from V and 7 bases from J, with 17 bases between. Germline CDR1 reads LNHDA; CDR2 reads SQIVND (reference sequence). The CDR3 spans 16 residues. The CDR3 region is CASSIAAGAVGQPQHF. The sequenced part of the CDR3 DNA is TGTGCCAGTAGTATAGCGGCGGGGGCTGTCGGGCAGCCC.

This clone came up many times. Read coverage stops 3 residues before the CDR3 terminus; the germline J gene supplies the remainder. The rearrangement links TRBV20-1 to TRBJ1-1; 8 nucleotides align to TRBD1. After removal of 6 bases from V and 5 bases from J, the junction contained 11 bases not matched to a gene. CDR1 and CDR2 (germline): DFQATT, SNEGSKA (reference sequence). This CDR3 is 14 amino acids long. The sequenced part of the CDR3 DNA is TGCAGTGCCAGGCAGGGGGCAATGGGAACTGAA. Residues: CSARQGAMGTE. The entire CDR3 is CSARQGAMGTEAFF.

This clone showed up many times. Read data end 3 residues before the CDR3 end; the end is taken from the germline J gene. The chain carries TRBV7-9 and TRBJ1-1; D gene unclear. The CDR3 runs 14 residues. V was trimmed by 6 bases and J by 4 bases, leaving 15 bases between them. Germline CDR1 reads SEHNR; CDR2 reads FQNEAQ (reference sequence). CDR3 sequence: CASRLAPTGTEAFF. Partial CDR3 DNA: TGTGCCAGCAGGCTGGCCCCAACGGGCACTGAA.

The table lists this clone with many counts. The read terminates 3 residues ahead of where the CDR3 ends, so the germline J gene completes it. The V call is TRBV7-2, the J call TRBJ2-5; perhaps TRBD2 as D (6 bases). CDR1 SGHTA and CDR2 FQGNSA come from the germline V gene. V lost 4 bases, J lost 4 bases, and 16 bases lay in between. CDR3 length: 15 amino acids. CDR3 DNA (partial): TGTGCCAGCAGCTCAAACGGGGGAAGTCGAGAGACC. Encoded protein: CASSSNGGSRET. The full CDR3 sequence reads CASSSNGGSRETQYF. Full variable domain (missing parts from reference TRBV7-2 and TRBJ2-5): GAGVSQSPSNKVTEKGKDVELRCDPISGHTALYWYRQSLGQGLEFLIYFQGNSAPDKSGLPSDRFSAERTGGSVSTLTIQRTQQEDSAVYLCASSSNGGSRETQYFGPGTRLLVL.

This clone occurred many times. The read halts 3 residues ahead of the CDR3 end, with the missing end drawn from the germline J gene. This sequence joins TRBV20-1 and TRBJ2-3; D remains unclear. The V and J ends lost 2 bases and 3 bases respectively, with 9 bases between them. This CDR3 is 13 amino acids long. CDR1 and CDR2 from the germline V gene are DFQATT and SNEGSKA (reference sequence). The covered CDR3 bases are TGCAGTGCTAGATTTCCAGGAACAGATACG. Translation: CSARFPGTDT. The CDR3, in full, reads CSARFPGTDTQYF.